The 10 T cell receptor beta chains given below trace back to one sample, sequenced in a study of control samples from healthy donors and cancer patients. Only in-frame clones appear in the TCRdb table, and some are missing; sequencing was by immunoSEQ multiplex PCR. The sample shows roughly 92,000 clones, about 89% of them seen only once. What was sequenced was blood. The receptors stem from a woman aged 55-69 years in good health.

The chain joins TRBV9 to TRBJ2-2, with 7 bases lining up with TRBD1. CDR3 length: 16 amino acids. Germline V lookup: CDR1 SGDLS, CDR2 YYNGEE. The ends lost 3 bases at V and 5 bases at J; junction bases unmatched: 10. The CDR3: CASSALDRVGTGELFF. For the CDR3, the DNA is TGTGCCAGCAGCGCGCTAGACAGGGTAGGGACCGGGGAGCTGTTTTTT.

This rearrangement joins TRBV30 to TRBJ1-2; D not resolved. Germline V CDR1 and CDR2: GTSNPN, SVGIG (reference sequence). This CDR3 spans 13 amino acids. Trimming removed 0 bases from V and 8 bases from J, with 13 bases in between. The CDR3 DNA follows: TGTGCCTGGAGTGTAAAGCAAAGTCGAGGCTACACCTTC. Translation gives CAWSVKQSRGYTF.

The chain employs TRBV5-1 and TRBJ2-5; TRBD2 agrees at 11 bases. Germline loops: CDR1 SGHRS, CDR2 YFSETQ. The CDR3 totals 15 residues. J gave up 5 bases and V 6 bases, and 9 bases lay outside the gene matches. The CDR3 DNA is TGCGCCAGCACCCCACTAGCGGGAGCGCATGAGACCCAGTACTTC. Translation: CASTPLAGAHETQYF.

CDR3 sequence: CSASVTGTEAFF. The DNA of the CDR3 is TGCAGCGCCTCAGTGACAGGGACTGAAGCTTTCTTT. The rearrangement links TRBV29-1 to TRBJ1-1, with TRBD1 matching 7 bases. With 7 bases clipped from V and 5 bases from J, the junction kept 7 bases outside the gene matches. Germline CDR1 is SQVTM and CDR2 is ANQGSEA. This CDR3 has 12 amino acids. Looking up the rest from reference TRBV29-1 and TRBJ1-1 gives the full variable domain: SAVISQKPSRDICQRGTSLTIQCQVDSQVTMMFWYRQQPGQSLTLIATANQGSEATYESGFVIDKFPISRPNLTFSTLTVSNMSPEDSSIYLCSASVTGTEAFFGQGTRLTVV.

The chain carries TRBV7-9 and TRBJ1-2; D remains ambiguous. This CDR3 region has 13 residues. The germline gives CDR1 SEHNR, CDR2 FQNEAQ (reference sequence). The V end was cut by 5 bases, the J end by 8 bases, with 15 bases between. In DNA form, the CDR3 reads TGTGCCAGCAGCGCTCAGGTTGGTCAAGGCTACACCTTC. Translating gives CASSAQVGQGYTF. Together with reference TRBV7-9 and TRBJ1-2, the CDR3 gives the full variable domain: DTGVSQNPRHKITKRGQNVTFRCDPISEHNRLYWYRQTLGQGPEFLTYFQNEAQLEKSRLLSDRFSAERPKGSFSTLEIQRTEQGDSAMYLCASSAQVGQGYTFGSGTRLTVV.

The table lists this clone with a few counts. The CDR3 DNA reads TGTGCCAGCAGTGAGGGCTACTCCTACGAGCAGTACTTC. Translated: CASSEGYSYEQYF. V and J are TRBV2 and TRBJ2-7, with unresolved D. The germline V gene encodes CDR1 SNHLY and CDR2 FYNNEI. The V gene lost 3 bases and the J gene lost 0 bases, with 6 bases spanning the gap. The CDR3 consists of 13 residues.

The rearrangement joins TRBV6-2 or TRBV6-3 to TRBJ2-7; maybe TRBD2 (6 bases). This CDR3 region has 17 residues. Germline V gives CDR1 MNHEY, CDR2 SVGEGT. V was trimmed by 4 bases and J by 0 bases, leaving 19 bases between them. CDR3 coding DNA: TGTGCCAGCAGTTCTCTCCGGTCTAGGAGGGACTCCTACGAGCAGTACTTC. It translates to CASSSLRSRRDSYEQYF.

This clone has more than one count but fewer than ten. The rearrangement links TRBV5-1 to TRBJ2-3; 10 bases map to TRBD2. Germline-derived CDR1 and CDR2 are SGHRS and YFSETQ. The trim removed 0 bases at V and 5 bases at J, leaving 9 bases unmatched. The CDR3 is 17 residues long. The CDR3 DNA follows: TGCGCCAGCAGCTTGGGGGCTAGCGGGGGAGCCGGAGATACGCAGTATTTT. Translating gives CASSLGASGGAGDTQYF.

This clone is medium-sized by share. V gene TRBV19 combines with J gene TRBJ1-3; no clear D. Germline loops: CDR1 LNHDA, CDR2 SQIVND (reference sequence). The V gene lost 6 bases and the J gene lost 6 bases, with 9 bases spanning the gap. CDR3 size: 12 residues. The CDR3 nucleotides read TGTGCCAGTAGGGGGATGGAAAACACCATATATTTT. It encodes CASRGMENTIYF.

This clone showed up just once. The chain combines TRBV10-2 with TRBJ2-1, with D perhaps TRBD2 (5 bases). Between the trimmed V and J ends, which lost 8 bases and 5 bases, there was a span of 7 bases. The CDR3 extends over 11 amino acids. Germline CDR1 WSHSY, CDR2 SAAADI. CDR3 nucleotide sequence: TGCGCCAGCGCTAGCCACAATGAGCAGTTCTTC. Residues: CASASHNEQFF.